This TCR beta chain was documented in a study of shared clonotypes between healthy human individuals. The study, taken as a whole, reports: The study sampled only blood, and tissue repertoires likely differ.

Per germline, CDR1 SGHRS and CDR2 YFSETQ. Trimming stripped 0 bases from V and 1 base from J, with 19 bases between. The CDR3 consists of 18 residues. CD4+ cells underwent separation, giving CD45RA+ naive and CD45RA-negative memory subsets. This clone was picked up one time. What it binds is not known. Clones were read by immunoSEQ multiplex PCR, and TCRdb kept only the in-frame ones, dropping some. The table includes under 2.5 million clones, 80% to 95% detected once. V gene TRBV5-1 combines with J gene TRBJ2-5; D remains ambiguous. The TCR comes from a man younger than 35 in good health. Some clones in this sample may be carry-over from other donors' samples. Sequences were obtained from naive CD4+ T cells from PBMCs. The subset denotes: CD45RA+ positively selected. Here the CDR3 DNA reads TGCGCCAGCAGCTTGGAGAACACTCTAGGTTACCTCCAAGAGACCCAGTACTTC. Encoded protein: CASSLENTLGYLQETQYF.